The 15 T cell receptor beta chains below all came from one sample that was sequenced in a study of CD8 T cells in Susac syndrome. RNA totalling roughly 0.45 to 1 ug underwent reverse transcription with random hexamers. TCRdb re-called the immunoSEQ multiplex PCR reads with MiXCR, one entry per CDR3 protein. Here the sample spans 95,000 to 150,000 distinct CDR3 sequences, just over 95% being singletons. The sequenced sample consisted of CD4+ T cells from PBMCs. Receptor source: a human donor with Susac syndrome.

The J gene is TRBJ2-4, the V gene TRBV2; D perhaps matches TRBD2 (6 bases). The CDR3 is made up of 14 amino acids. Trimming took 4 bases from V and 3 from J, leaving 10 bases between them. Germline V lookup: CDR1 SNHLY, CDR2 FYNNEI. The CDR3 loop is CASSARLDKNIQYF. The CDR3 DNA reads TGTGCCAGCAGTGCGCGACTAGACAAAAACATTCAGTACTTC.

The chain carries TRBV5-1 and TRBJ2-1; D might be TRBD1 or TRBD2, each matching 5 bases. Trimming stripped 4 bases from V and 0 bases from J, with 14 bases between. The CDR3 length is 16 residues. Germline V CDR1 and CDR2: SGHRS, YFSETQ. CDR3 protein: CASSPLGTSSYNEQFF. The CDR3 nucleotides are TGCGCCAGCAGCCCGTTAGGGACGAGCTCCTACAATGAGCAGTTCTTC.

The chain recombines TRBV3-1 with TRBJ1-4; TRBD1 matches 7 bases. The J segment lost 1 base and the V segment lost 1 base, leaving 9 bases of the junction unmatched. This CDR3 spans 18 amino acids. The V gene's germline CDR1 is LGHDT and CDR2 YNNKEL (reference sequence). CDR3 coding DNA: TGTGCCAGCAGCCAAGGGCGGATACGACAGGGAACTAATGAAAAACTGTTTTTT. Protein sequence: CASSQGRIRQGTNEKLFF. Variable domain in full (rest from reference TRBV3-1 and TRBJ1-4): DTAVSQTPKYLVTQMGNDKSIKCEQNLGHDTMYWYKQDSKKFLKIMFSYNNKELIINETVPNRFSPKSPDKAHLNLHINSLELGDSAVYFCASSQGRIRQGTNEKLFFGSGTQLSVL.

The chain recombines TRBV12-3 or TRBV12-4 with TRBJ1-5; D unresolved. The V end was cut by 2 bases, the J end by 3 bases, with 14 bases between. This CDR3 is 16 amino acids long. The CDR3, as DNA: TGTGCCAGCAGTTTAAGTGCCGGACGGTACAATCAGCCCCAGCATTTT. Its translation: CASSLSAGRYNQPQHF.

The chain joins TRBV12-3 or TRBV12-4 to TRBJ2-7; the match to TRBD1 covers 9 bases. The CDR3 has 15 residues. The trim removed 6 bases at V and 0 bases at J, leaving 6 bases unmatched. As DNA, the CDR3 is TGTGCCAGCAGCAAAGGACAGGGGTACTCCTACGAGCAGTACTTC. Residues: CASSKGQGYSYEQYF.

The chain joins TRBV20-1 to TRBJ2-5, with TRBD2 matching over 11 bases. J lost 2 bases, V lost 3 bases, and 8 bases had no gene match. The CDR3 contains 16 residues. Germline V gene data show CDR1 as DFQATT and CDR2 as SNEGSKA (reference sequence). The CDR3 loop reads CSARWLAGGRQETQYF. The CDR3 DNA reads TGCAGTGCTAGGTGGCTAGCGGGAGGCCGTCAAGAGACCCAGTACTTC.

The rearrangement links TRBV7-2 to TRBJ2-7, with 13 bases identical to TRBD2. The trim removed 4 bases at V and 7 bases at J, leaving 10 bases unmatched. CDR1 is SGHTA, CDR2 FQGNSA, per germline. The CDR3 sequence is 16 residues long. The CDR3 DNA reads TGTGCCAGCAGCTCCTTGGGACTAGCGGGATCGGGGGAGCAGTACTTC. Its protein is CASSSLGLAGSGEQYF. Using reference TRBV7-2 and TRBJ2-7 for the parts outside the CDR3, the full variable domain is GAGVSQSPSNKVTEKGKDVELRCDPISGHTALYWYRQSLGQGLEFLIYFQGNSAPDKSGLPSDRFSAERTGGSVSTLTIQRTQQEDSAVYLCASSSLGLAGSGEQYFGPGTRLTVT.

The gene calls are TRBV29-1 and TRBJ1-1, with no clear D. Trimming removed 3 bases from V and 4 bases from J, with 9 bases in between. Germline V lookup: CDR1 SQVTM, CDR2 ANQGSEA. This CDR3 contains 12 residues. CDR3 coding DNA: TGCAGCGTTGAGGACCCCCTCACTGAAGCTTTCTTT. Its protein is CSVEDPLTEAFF.

This clonotype came up once. The chain links TRBV14 to TRBJ1-5; D remains unclear. Per the germline V gene, CDR1 is SGHDN and CDR2 is FVKESK. This CDR3 region has 17 residues. V lost 0 bases and J lost 0, with 12 bases in between. The CDR3: CASSQESGPYSNQPQHF. In DNA, the CDR3 is TGTGCCAGCAGCCAAGAGTCAGGCCCATATAGCAATCAGCCCCAGCATTTT.

This chain joins TRBV28 and TRBJ2-1, with 9 nucleotides matching TRBD2. From germline, CDR1 is MDHEN and CDR2 SYDVKM. V trimming: 4 bases; J trimming: 6 bases; junction bases outside the gene matches: 7. This CDR3 comprises 15 residues. The CDR3 coding sequence is TGTGCCAGCAGTTACGTGACTAGCGGACGCAATGAGCAGTTCTTC. It is translated as CASSYVTSGRNEQFF.

The rearrangement joins TRBV20-1 to TRBJ2-7; TRBD2 aligns across 10 bases. With V trimmed by 0 bases and J by 6 bases, 8 bases remained unmatched. The germline gives CDR1 DFQATT, CDR2 SNEGSKA (reference sequence). The CDR3 length is 15 residues. The CDR3 loop reads CSARDVLAGATEQYF. CDR3 sequence (DNA): TGCAGTGCTAGAGATGTTCTAGCGGGAGCCACCGAGCAGTACTTC.

This rearrangement joins TRBV4-1 to TRBJ2-1; D is possibly TRBD1 (6 bases). Germline V gene lookup returns CDR1 MGHRA and CDR2 YSYEKL. This CDR3 is built from 13 residues. Trimming removed 4 bases from V and 5 bases from J, with 9 bases in between. The CDR3 loop reads CASSRTADNEQFF. The CDR3, as DNA: TGCGCCAGCAGCCGGACAGCCGACAATGAGCAGTTCTTC.

This clonotype was recorded once. This rearrangement joins TRBV20-1 to TRBJ1-4; 7 bases line up with TRBD1. From germline, CDR1 is DFQATT and CDR2 SNEGSKA (reference sequence). V lost 6 bases, J lost 7 bases, and 8 bases stayed unmatched. This CDR3 has 13 residues. The CDR3 protein is CSAGSGGSEKLFF. In nucleotides, the CDR3 is TGCAGTGCGGGCTCAGGGGGGAGTGAAAAACTGTTTTTT.

The chain carries TRBV7-9 and TRBJ2-7, with D possibly being TRBD2 (6 bases). Trimming removed 1 base from V and 5 bases from J, with 9 bases in between. Germline V gives CDR1 SEHNR, CDR2 FQNEAQ (reference sequence). The CDR3 spans 13 residues. As DNA, the CDR3 is TGTGCCAGCAGCTTAGACTGGGAGGACGAGCAGTACTTC. Its protein is CASSLDWEDEQYF.

The rearrangement uses TRBV4-1 and TRBJ2-1, with TRBD2 matching 15 bases. This CDR3 has 17 residues. Germline V lookup: CDR1 MGHRA, CDR2 YSYEKL. The junction had 7 bases not matched to a gene; V was cut back by 0 bases and J by 10 bases. The CDR3 region is CASSQDWGLAGGNEQFF. CDR3 in DNA: TGCGCCAGCAGCCAAGATTGGGGACTAGCGGGAGGTAACGAGCAGTTCTTC.